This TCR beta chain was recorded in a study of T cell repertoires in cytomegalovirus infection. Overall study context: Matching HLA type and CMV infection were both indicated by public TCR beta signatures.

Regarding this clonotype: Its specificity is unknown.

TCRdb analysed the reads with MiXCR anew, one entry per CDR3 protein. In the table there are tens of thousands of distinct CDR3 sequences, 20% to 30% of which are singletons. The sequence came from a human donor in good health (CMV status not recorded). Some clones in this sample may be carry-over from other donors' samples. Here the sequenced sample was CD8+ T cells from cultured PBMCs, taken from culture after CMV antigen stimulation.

The DNA for the CDR3 is TGTGCCAGTAGTACAGGGACTTCAGGAAACACCATATATTTT. Amino acids: CASSTGTSGNTIYF. The chain uses TRBV19 and TRBJ1-3; D is perhaps TRBD1 (5 bases). This CDR3 has 14 residues. Germline V gives CDR1 LNHDA, CDR2 SQIVND (reference sequence). Trimming took 4 bases from V and 4 from J, leaving 11 bases between them.